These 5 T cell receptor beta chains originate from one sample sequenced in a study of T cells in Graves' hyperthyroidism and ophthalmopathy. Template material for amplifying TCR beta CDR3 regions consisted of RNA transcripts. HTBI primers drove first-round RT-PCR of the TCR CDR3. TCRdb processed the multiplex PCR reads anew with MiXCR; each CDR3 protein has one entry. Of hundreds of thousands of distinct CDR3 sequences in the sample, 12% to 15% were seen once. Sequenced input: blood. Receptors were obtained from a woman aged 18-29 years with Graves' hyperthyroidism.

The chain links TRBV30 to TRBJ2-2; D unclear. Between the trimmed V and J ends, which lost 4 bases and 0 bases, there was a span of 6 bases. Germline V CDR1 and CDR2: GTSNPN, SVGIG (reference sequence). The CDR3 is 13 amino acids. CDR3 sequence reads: CAWIRPNTGELFF. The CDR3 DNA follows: TGTGCCTGGATACGGCCGAACACCGGGGAGCTGTTTTTT.

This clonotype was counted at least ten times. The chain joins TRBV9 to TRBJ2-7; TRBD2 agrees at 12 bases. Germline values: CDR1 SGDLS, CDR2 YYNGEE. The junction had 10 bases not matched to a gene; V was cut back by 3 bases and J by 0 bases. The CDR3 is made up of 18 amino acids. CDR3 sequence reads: CASSAEGTSGFSSYEQYF. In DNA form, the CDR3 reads TGTGCCAGCAGCGCAGAAGGGACTAGCGGGTTCAGCTCCTACGAGCAGTACTTC.

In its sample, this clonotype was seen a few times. DNA of the CDR3: TGTGCCAGCAGCTTAGTTACAGGACAGACCTACGAGCAGTACTTC. Protein: CASSLVTGQTYEQYF. The chain combines TRBV7-9 with TRBJ2-7, with D possibly being TRBD1 (6 bases). The CDR3 length is 15 residues. Trimming cost V 1 base and J 2 bases, with 12 bases left between them. Germline V CDR1 and CDR2: SEHNR, FQNEAQ (reference sequence).

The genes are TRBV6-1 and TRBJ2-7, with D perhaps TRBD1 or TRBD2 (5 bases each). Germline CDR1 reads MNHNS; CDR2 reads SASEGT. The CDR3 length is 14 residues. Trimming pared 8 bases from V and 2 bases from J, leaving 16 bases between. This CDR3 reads CASAVWSGPYEQYF. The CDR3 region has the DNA TGTGCCAGCGCCGTGTGGTCGGGACCCTACGAGCAGTACTTC.

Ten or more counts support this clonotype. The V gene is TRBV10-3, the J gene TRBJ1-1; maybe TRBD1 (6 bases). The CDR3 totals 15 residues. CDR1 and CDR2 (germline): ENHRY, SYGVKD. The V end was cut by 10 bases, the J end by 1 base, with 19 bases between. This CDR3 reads CASRGRELANTEAFF. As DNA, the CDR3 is TGTGCCAGCAGGGGACGGGAGTTAGCGAACACTGAAGCTTTCTTT.